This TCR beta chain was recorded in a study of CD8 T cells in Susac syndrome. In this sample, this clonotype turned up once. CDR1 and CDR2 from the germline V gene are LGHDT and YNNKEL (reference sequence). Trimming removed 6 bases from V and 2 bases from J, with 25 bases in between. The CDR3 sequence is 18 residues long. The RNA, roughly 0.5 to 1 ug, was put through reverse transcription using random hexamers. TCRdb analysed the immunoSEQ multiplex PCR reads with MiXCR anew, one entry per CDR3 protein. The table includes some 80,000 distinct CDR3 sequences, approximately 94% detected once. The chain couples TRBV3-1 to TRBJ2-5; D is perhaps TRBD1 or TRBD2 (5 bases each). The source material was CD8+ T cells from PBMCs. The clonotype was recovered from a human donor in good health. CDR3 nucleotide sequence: TGTGCCAGCAGACTACTATCGGTTCCGGGACGGAGACAAGAGACCCAGTACTTC. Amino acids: CASRLLSVPGRRQETQYF.